Listed below are T cell receptor beta chains from one sample, sequenced in a study of blood T cell repertoires in COVID-19. Profiled with immunoSEQ multiplex PCR; TCRdb holds only in-frame clones, not every one. The sample includes hundreds of thousands of clones, 86% of them seen just once. Sample: PBMCs or T cells enriched from blood (not recorded which). These receptors were obtained from a woman between 45 and 60 years old who had recovered from COVID-19. Both conserved end residues are part of each CDR3. The D gene is left open where the match is weak. Clone size is not always given. Where it is, it says once, few, many or a class for expanded clones.

len: 12
j_gene: TRBJ1-5
d_gene: NA
abundance: NA
v_gene: TRBV28
CDR3aa: CASRTGGSPQHF
CDR3nt: TGTGCCAGCAGGACAGGTGGGAGTCCCCAGCATTTT

len: 16
j_gene: TRBJ1-1
d_gene: TRBD1
abundance: NA
v_gene: TRBV9
CDR3aa: CASSVTPTGVSTEAFF
CDR3nt: TGTGCCAGCAGCGTCACTCCCACAGGGGTGAGCACTGAAGCTTTCTTT

len: 14
j_gene: TRBJ2-7
d_gene: NA
abundance: NA
v_gene: TRBV27
CDR3aa: CASSFMSGTYEQYF
CDR3nt: TGTGCCAGCAGTTTTATGTCAGGAACCTACGAGCAGTACTTC

len: 13
j_gene: TRBJ1-1
d_gene: NA
abundance: few
v_gene: TRBV7-3
CDR3aa: CASSHGQNTEAFF
CDR3nt: TGTGCCAGCAGCCATGGACAGAACACTGAAGCTTTCTTT

len: 16
j_gene: TRBJ1-1
d_gene: TRBD1
abundance: NA
v_gene: TRBV7-3
CDR3aa: CASSLTGGQVNTEAFF
CDR3nt: TGTGCCAGCAGCTTAACCGGAGGACAGGTGAACACTGAAGCTTTCTTT

len: 14
j_gene: TRBJ2-7
d_gene: NA
abundance: NA
v_gene: TRBV5-5
CDR3aa: CASSTGQGAYEQYF
CDR3nt: TGTGCCAGCAGCACCGGACAAGGCGCCTACGAGCAGTACTTC

len: 14
j_gene: TRBJ1-1
d_gene: NA
abundance: NA
v_gene: TRBV7-2
CDR3aa: CASSFLGGDTEAFF
CDR3nt: TGTGCCAGCAGCTTCCTAGGGGGGGACACTGAAGCTTTCTTT

len: 14
j_gene: TRBJ2-4
d_gene: NA
abundance: NA
v_gene: TRBV7-9
CDR3aa: CASSLVTRENIQYF
CDR3nt: TGTGCCAGCAGCTTAGTCACGCGGGAAAACATTCAGTACTTC

len: 14
j_gene: TRBJ2-2
d_gene: TRBD1
abundance: once
v_gene: TRBV30
CDR3aa: CARRQGARTGELFF
CDR3nt: TGTGCCCGAAGACAGGGGGCGCGGACCGGGGAGCTGTTTTTT

len: 15
j_gene: TRBJ1-4
d_gene: TRBD1
abundance: NA
v_gene: TRBV7-9
CDR3aa: CASSFPGGLKEKLFF
CDR3nt: TGTGCCAGCAGCTTCCCAGGGGGCCTGAAGGAAAAACTGTTTTTT

len: 14
j_gene: TRBJ2-2
d_gene: TRBD1
abundance: NA
v_gene: TRBV30
CDR3aa: CAWRPGTGTGELFF
CDR3nt: TGTGCCTGGAGACCAGGGACAGGGACCGGGGAGCTGTTTTTT

len: 15
j_gene: TRBJ2-7
d_gene: TRBD1
abundance: NA
v_gene: TRBV5-4
CDR3aa: CASSGTGFGIYEQYF
CDR3nt: TGTGCCAGCAGCGGGACAGGGTTTGGGATCTACGAGCAGTACTTC

len: 11
j_gene: TRBJ1-2
d_gene: NA
abundance: NA
v_gene: TRBV20-1
CDR3aa: CSGAGTYGYTF
CDR3nt: TGCAGTGGAGCGGGAACCTATGGCTACACCTTC

len: 15
j_gene: TRBJ1-2
d_gene: NA
abundance: NA
v_gene: TRBV6-2/TRBV6-3
CDR3aa: CASSYHADRNYGYTF
CDR3nt: TGTGCCAGCAGTTACCACGCGGACAGAAACTATGGCTACACCTTC

len: 15
j_gene: TRBJ1-5
d_gene: TRBD1
abundance: NA
v_gene: TRBV5-1
CDR3aa: CASSLGAGGNQPQHF
CDR3nt: TGCGCCAGCAGCTTGGGGGCAGGGGGGAATCAGCCCCAGCATTTT

len: 13
j_gene: TRBJ2-2
d_gene: NA
abundance: NA
v_gene: TRBV12-3/TRBV12-4
CDR3aa: CASRLTETGELFF
CDR3nt: TGTGCCAGCAGACTTACTGAGACCGGGGAGCTGTTTTTT

len: 16
j_gene: TRBJ2-2
d_gene: TRBD1
abundance: few
v_gene: TRBV7-9
CDR3aa: CASSLGDRGDTGELFF
CDR3nt: TGTGCCAGCAGCTTGGGGGACAGGGGGGACACCGGGGAGCTGTTTTTT

len: 14
j_gene: TRBJ1-4
d_gene: NA
abundance: NA
v_gene: TRBV4-1
CDR3aa: CASSPGQPNEKLFF
CDR3nt: TGCGCCAGCAGCCCAGGACAGCCTAATGAAAAACTGTTTTTT

len: 16
j_gene: TRBJ1-1
d_gene: NA
abundance: few
v_gene: TRBV7-8
CDR3aa: CASSSQDSTLNTEAFF
CDR3nt: TGTGCCAGCAGCTCCCAGGACAGCACATTGAACACTGAAGCTTTCTTT

len: 15
j_gene: TRBJ1-1
d_gene: NA
abundance: few
v_gene: TRBV5-4
CDR3aa: CASSLTGQGFNEAFF
CDR3nt: TGTGCCAGCAGCTTGACGGGCCAGGGGTTTAATGAAGCTTTCTTT

len: 14
j_gene: TRBJ2-1
d_gene: NA
abundance: NA
v_gene: TRBV6-5
CDR3aa: CASSYELASNEQFF
CDR3nt: TGTGCCAGCAGTTACGAACTAGCCTCCAATGAGCAGTTCTTC

len: 14
j_gene: TRBJ2-1
d_gene: NA
abundance: NA
v_gene: TRBV6-2/TRBV6-3
CDR3aa: CASSWPRSMNEQFF
CDR3nt: TGTGCCAGCAGTTGGCCTAGATCTATGAATGAGCAGTTCTTC

len: 12
j_gene: TRBJ2-3
d_gene: NA
abundance: NA
v_gene: TRBV11-2
CDR3aa: CASSSLARTQYF
CDR3nt: TGTGCCAGCAGCTCACTAGCACGTACGCAGTATTTT

len: 12
j_gene: TRBJ2-7
d_gene: NA
abundance: NA
v_gene: TRBV28
CDR3aa: CASQRNLAEQYF
CDR3nt: TGTGCCAGCCAGAGGAATCTTGCCGAGCAGTACTTC

len: 12
j_gene: TRBJ2-5
d_gene: NA
abundance: few
v_gene: TRBV7-2
CDR3aa: CASSLGAGHWNF
CDR3nt: TGTGCCAGCAGCTTAGGGGCCGGACATTGGAACTTC

len: 13
j_gene: TRBJ1-5
d_gene: NA
abundance: NA
v_gene: TRBV19
CDR3aa: CASTSDSSEPQHF
CDR3nt: TGTGCCAGTACCTCGGACAGCTCGGAGCCCCAGCATTTT

len: 15
j_gene: TRBJ2-3
d_gene: NA
abundance: NA
v_gene: TRBV5-4
CDR3aa: CASSPAQGGTDTQYF
CDR3nt: TGTGCCAGCAGCCCCGCGCAGGGTGGCACAGATACGCAGTATTTT

len: 13
j_gene: TRBJ2-7
d_gene: NA
abundance: NA
v_gene: TRBV24-1
CDR3aa: CATSDPRVYEQYF
CDR3nt: TGTGCCACCAGTGACCCCCGGGTATACGAGCAGTACTTC

len: 18
j_gene: TRBJ2-1
d_gene: TRBD2
abundance: NA
v_gene: TRBV7-9
CDR3aa: CASSYPSVGGGSYNEQFF
CDR3nt: TGTGCCAGCAGCTACCCGTCGGTCGGGGGGGGCTCCTACAATGAGCAGTTCTTC

len: 15
j_gene: TRBJ1-5
d_gene: NA
abundance: NA
v_gene: TRBV28
CDR3aa: CASSLRQMSNQPQHF
CDR3nt: TGTGCCAGCAGTCTTAGACAGATGAGCAATCAGCCCCAGCATTTT

len: 16
j_gene: TRBJ1-6
d_gene: NA
abundance: NA
v_gene: TRBV7-3
CDR3aa: CASSLSERGSNSPLHF
CDR3nt: TGTGCCAGCAGCTTATCGGAAAGAGGAAGTAATTCACCCCTCCACTTT

len: 14
j_gene: TRBJ1-1
d_gene: NA
abundance: NA
v_gene: TRBV29-1
CDR3aa: CSVEGQGFKAEAFF
CDR3nt: TGCAGCGTTGAAGGGCAGGGATTTAAGGCTGAAGCTTTCTTT

len: 15
j_gene: TRBJ2-3
d_gene: TRBD2
abundance: NA
v_gene: TRBV30
CDR3aa: CAWSERGRSTDTQYF
CDR3nt: TGTGCCTGGAGTGAGCGGGGACGGAGCACAGATACGCAGTATTTT

len: 14
j_gene: TRBJ1-3
d_gene: NA
abundance: NA
v_gene: TRBV5-4
CDR3aa: CASSLGVGGNTIYF
CDR3nt: TGTGCCAGCAGCTTGGGGGTCGGAGGTAACACCATATATTTT

len: 13
j_gene: TRBJ2-7
d_gene: NA
abundance: few
v_gene: TRBV5-8
CDR3aa: CASRSTVAYEQYF
CDR3nt: TGTGCCAGCAGGTCGACAGTAGCCTACGAGCAGTACTTC

len: 19
j_gene: TRBJ2-6
d_gene: TRBD1
abundance: NA
v_gene: TRBV5-5
CDR3aa: CASSKVPGQGGDGANVLTF
CDR3nt: TGTGCCAGCAGCAAAGTTCCGGGACAGGGAGGCGATGGGGCCAACGTCCTGACTTTC

len: 14
j_gene: TRBJ1-2
d_gene: TRBD1
abundance: NA
v_gene: TRBV4-3
CDR3aa: CASSQTTGRYGYTF
CDR3nt: TGCGCCAGCAGCCAAACGACAGGGCGCTATGGCTACACCTTC

len: 13
j_gene: TRBJ1-2
d_gene: NA
abundance: NA
v_gene: TRBV18
CDR3aa: CASSPPPSYGYTF
CDR3nt: TGTGCCAGCTCACCACCGCCCAGCTATGGCTACACCTTC

len: 19
j_gene: TRBJ2-1
d_gene: TRBD2
abundance: once
v_gene: TRBV7-2
CDR3aa: CASSLVPRTSASSYNEQFF
CDR3nt: TGTGCCAGCAGCTTAGTGCCGAGGACTAGCGCGAGCTCCTACAATGAGCAGTTCTTC

len: 14
j_gene: TRBJ1-2
d_gene: NA
abundance: NA
v_gene: TRBV5-1
CDR3aa: CASSLVAGAYGYTF
CDR3nt: TGCGCCAGCAGCTTGGTGGCGGGGGCCTATGGCTACACCTTC

len: 14
j_gene: TRBJ1-1
d_gene: NA
abundance: NA
v_gene: TRBV5-1
CDR3aa: CASSQDRMNTEAFF
CDR3nt: TGCGCCAGCAGCCAAGACAGGATGAACACTGAAGCTTTCTTT

len: 16
j_gene: TRBJ1-4
d_gene: NA
abundance: few
v_gene: TRBV19
CDR3aa: CASSILGLATNEKLFF
CDR3nt: TGTGCCAGTAGTATCCTGGGCCTCGCAACTAATGAAAAACTGTTTTTT